These 24 T cell receptor beta chains were sequenced from one sample in a study of T-cell memory formation after mild COVID-19 (dated by TCRdb to about 2021). Library method: 5' RACE. The sample was run on an Illumina NovaSeq 6000. TCRdb handled the public reads itself, with Q25 trimming in fastp and clone calling in MiXCR, and kept productive beta chains. Each record represents a unique CDR3 protein, reported with the most common genes and DNA among its rows. For this sample there are around 450,000 distinct CDR3 sequences; 20% appear just once. The ten biggest clones cover 7.5% to 9.5% of the sample. The specimen sequenced was PBMCs or a T cell subset sorted from them (not recorded which). The source is an adult woman who had mild COVID-19 (a few samples of this study predate the infection). The sample titles of this study are shuffled in the database, so cell type and time point are left out; the donor was told from shared clones.

There are a few counts of this clonotype. This sequence joins TRBV7-9 and TRBJ2-1; TRBD2 is a possible D gene (5 bases). The ends were cut back, 5 bases at V and 3 bases at J, with 14 bases in the middle. This CDR3 contains 15 residues. CDR1 is SEHNR and CDR2 is FQNEAQ in the germline V gene (reference sequence). This CDR3 is CASSPSGTYYNEQFF. For the CDR3, the DNA is TGTGCCAGCAGCCCCAGCGGCACTTACTACAATGAGCAGTTCTTC.

V usage is TRBV25-1 and J usage is TRBJ1-6, with D maybe TRBD1 (5 bases). Between the trimmed V and J ends, which lost 7 bases and 7 bases, there was a span of 20 bases. Germline values: CDR1 MGHDK, CDR2 SYGVNS. The CDR3 length is 16 residues. The CDR3 reads CASTRAGGRRNSPLHF. The CDR3 nucleotides read TGTGCCAGCACCCGGGCTGGGGGAAGAAGGAATTCACCCCTCCACTTT.

The chain recombines TRBV6-5 with TRBJ1-4; D is undetermined. Trimming pared 5 bases from V and 0 bases from J, leaving 10 bases between. This CDR3 spans 15 amino acids. Germline V gene sequence: CDR1 MNHEY, CDR2 SVGAGI. CDR3 residues: CASSPTVATNEKLFF. CDR3 in DNA: TGTGCCAGCAGTCCTACCGTAGCAACTAATGAAAAACTGTTTTTT.

V is TRBV20-1 and J is TRBJ2-7, with 7 nucleotides matching TRBD1. The CDR3 runs 14 residues. V trimming: 0 bases; J trimming: 2 bases; junction bases outside the gene matches: 4. CDR1 DFQATT and CDR2 SNEGSKA come from the germline V gene (reference sequence). CDR3 in DNA: TGCAGTGCTAGAGATAGGGGGACAGCCTACGAGCAGTACTTC. Translated, it gives CSARDRGTAYEQYF.

This chain joins TRBV20-1 and TRBJ1-5, with a weak D call TRBD1 (5 bases). Per the germline V gene, CDR1 is DFQATT and CDR2 is SNEGSKA (reference sequence). The CDR3 consists of 14 residues. Trimming stripped 6 bases from V and 4 bases from J, with 16 bases between. The CDR3 is CSAPPQGSNQPQHF. As DNA, the CDR3 is TGCAGTGCCCCACCTCAGGGATCGAATCAGCCCCAGCATTTT.

This sequence joins TRBV24-1 and TRBJ1-2; tentative D call: TRBD1 (5 bases). The germline V gene encodes CDR1 KGHDR and CDR2 SFDVKD. The ends were cut back, 3 bases at V and 0 bases at J, with 16 bases in the middle. This CDR3 has 17 amino acids. In nucleotides, the CDR3 is TGTGCCACCAGTGATCAAAGAGGGGACCCATCTAACTATGGCTACACCTTC. This codes for CATSDQRGDPSNYGYTF.

The genes are TRBV5-6 and TRBJ2-7, with 11 positions matching TRBD2. The J segment lost 6 bases and the V segment lost 3 bases, leaving 17 bases of the junction unmatched. Per germline, CDR1 SGHDT and CDR2 YYEEEE. This CDR3 is built from 18 residues. CDR3 nucleotides: TGTGCCAGCAGCTCCTTTGGACCGGCTAGCGGGGGGCTCGGCGAGCAGTACTTC. Translating it yields CASSSFGPASGGLGEQYF.

The V and J genes are TRBV3-1 and TRBJ1-3; no clear D. Trimming took 2 bases from V and 2 from J, leaving 13 bases between them. CDR3 length: 16 amino acids. Germline values: CDR1 LGHDT, CDR2 YNNKEL (reference sequence). The CDR3 region has the DNA TGTGCCAGCAGCCAAAGGCCAAGCGGGACTGGAAACACCATATATTTT. Its protein is CASSQRPSGTGNTIYF.

This clonotype was detected only a few times. The V gene is TRBV9, the J gene TRBJ1-3, with 8 bases that match TRBD1. The CDR3 totals 15 residues. Germline CDR1 SGDLS, CDR2 YYNGEE. V gave up 3 bases and J gave up 3 bases; unmatched junction bases: 5. The CDR3 sequence is CASSEGTGGGNTIYF. CDR3 nucleotides: TGTGCCAGCAGCGAAGGGACAGGCGGTGGAAACACCATATATTTT.

This clonotype was observed a handful of times. The rearrangement joins TRBV12-3 or TRBV12-4 to TRBJ2-7; D is unclear. The CDR3 runs to 14 residues. Trimming removed 5 bases at V and 6 bases at J, with 17 bases between. DNA for the CDR3: TGTGCCAGCAGTCTAAGAGGCGACCCTGGCGAGCAGTACTTC. Its protein is CASSLRGDPGEQYF.

V usage is TRBV6-5 and J usage is TRBJ1-1, with unresolved D. Germline V CDR1 and CDR2: MNHEY, SVGAGI. The CDR3 is 14 amino acids. V was trimmed by 8 bases and J by 3 bases, leaving 16 bases between them. CDR3 in DNA: TGTGCCAGCGGTGTTGGCCCAGTGGACACTGAAGCTTTCTTT. Its translation: CASGVGPVDTEAFF.

The J gene is TRBJ2-3, the V gene TRBV7-8; 10 bases match TRBD2. Per the germline V gene, CDR1 is SGHVS and CDR2 is FQNEAQ. CDR3 length: 17 amino acids. V dropped 3 bases and J dropped 2; count of bases not matched to a gene: 8. CDR3 sequence reads: CASSLPLLAGDTDTQYF. The CDR3 bases are TGTGCCAGCAGCTTGCCTCTGCTAGCGGGAGACACAGATACGCAGTATTTT.

In its sample, this clonotype was seen a few times. Here the CDR3 reads CASSLASRENSPLHF. The CDR3 DNA reads TGTGCCAGCAGCTTAGCCTCCAGGGAGAATTCACCCCTCCACTTT. This chain uses TRBV7-2 with TRBJ1-6; a possible D gene is TRBD1 (5 bases). Deletions cut 0 bases from V and 7 bases from J, with 10 bases between. The CDR3 loop spans 15 amino acids. Germline-derived CDR1 and CDR2 are SGHTA and FQGNSA.

The rearrangement joins TRBV27 to TRBJ2-4; D call uncertain. This CDR3 comprises 12 residues. Trimming pared 5 bases from V and 9 bases from J, leaving 11 bases between. CDR1 is MNHEY and CDR2 is SMNVEV in the germline V gene (reference sequence). CDR3 protein: CASSQARGIQYF. The DNA of the CDR3 is TGTGCCAGCAGTCAGGCTCGAGGCATTCAGTACTTC.

The chain joins TRBV19 to TRBJ2-3, with TRBD1 identical over 10 bases. V dropped 6 bases and J dropped 0; count of bases not matched to a gene: 3. CDR3 length: 15 residues. The V gene's germline CDR1 is LNHDA and CDR2 SQIVND (reference sequence). The CDR3: CASRRTGGSTDTQYF. CDR3 DNA: TGTGCCAGTAGGCGGACAGGGGGTAGCACAGATACGCAGTATTTT.

This chain connects TRBV5-1 to TRBJ2-1, with D possibly matching TRBD2 (5 bases). The germline CDR1 and CDR2 sequences are SGHRS and YFSETQ. The V and J ends lost 4 bases and 5 bases respectively, with 16 bases between them. The CDR3 sequence is 15 residues long. This CDR3 reads CASSLPSTGDNEQFF. CDR3 DNA sequence: TGCGCCAGCAGCCTCCCCTCCACCGGGGACAATGAGCAGTTCTTC.

The chain has TRBV4-1 and TRBJ2-2; D may be TRBD2 (6 bases). The V gene's germline CDR1 is MGHRA and CDR2 YSYEKL. This CDR3 comprises 19 residues. Trimming cost V 0 bases and J 3 bases, with 20 bases left between them. The CDR3 region is CASSQDLSWQPGDTGELFF. CDR3 DNA sequence: TGCGCCAGCAGCCAAGATTTGAGTTGGCAGCCGGGGGACACCGGGGAGCTGTTTTTT.

The chain couples TRBV20-1 to TRBJ1-2; D possibly corresponds to TRBD1 (6 bases). This CDR3 region has 13 residues. Germline V lookup: CDR1 DFQATT, CDR2 SNEGSKA (reference sequence). V shed 6 bases and J shed 6 bases, with 17 bases lying between them. The CDR3 spells CSAKIGGRDGYTF. In nucleotides, the CDR3 is TGCAGTGCCAAGATCGGGGGGCGGGATGGCTACACCTTC.

In its sample, this clonotype was seen a few times. The chain couples TRBV7-9 to TRBJ1-6, with D possibly TRBD1 on 5 matching bases. Trimming took 1 base from V and 11 from J, leaving 18 bases between them. There are 16 residues in the CDR3. Germline V gene lookup returns CDR1 SEHNR and CDR2 FQNEAQ (reference sequence). This chain's CDR3 is CASSLVRGSRSPPLHF. The CDR3 DNA reads as TGTGCCAGCAGCTTAGTAAGGGGATCCAGGTCTCCACCCCTCCACTTT. Full variable domain (remainder filled in from reference TRBV7-9 and TRBJ1-6): DTGVSQNPRHKITKRGQNVTFRCDPISEHNRLYWYRQTLGQGPEFLTYFQNEAQLEKSRLLSDRFSAERPKGSFSTLEIQRTEQGDSAMYLCASSLVRGSRSPPLHFGNGTRLTVT.

This clonotype was observed a handful of times. V usage is TRBV7-9 and J usage is TRBJ1-1; D gene unclear. The germline V gene has CDR1 SEHNR and CDR2 FQNEAQ (reference sequence). The V and J ends lost 2 bases and 4 bases respectively, with 14 bases between them. The CDR3 length is 15 residues. The CDR3 is CASSLSDVLSTEAFF. The CDR3 coding sequence is TGTGCCAGCAGCTTATCCGACGTGTTGAGCACTGAAGCTTTCTTT.

This clonotype was found a few times. V usage is TRBV3-1 and J usage is TRBJ1-1; TRBD1 might be the D (6 bases). The germline CDR1 and CDR2 sequences are LGHDT and YNNKEL (reference sequence). Trimming took off 2 bases at V and 6 bases at J, with 10 bases between the two ends. The CDR3 contains 13 residues. Here the CDR3 DNA reads TGTGCCAGCAGCCAACTTCAGGGGTCTGAAGCTTTCTTT. It encodes CASSQLQGSEAFF.

This chain joins TRBV2 and TRBJ2-5; TRBD1 matches at 9 bases. In germline, CDR1 is SNHLY, CDR2 FYNNEI. V dropped 6 bases and J dropped 5; count of bases not matched to a gene: 10. This CDR3 has 15 amino acids. CDR3 sequence reads: CASSVTGGARETQYF. The CDR3 DNA sequence: TGTGCCAGCAGCGTAACAGGGGGCGCAAGGGAGACCCAGTACTTC. Drawing the rest from reference TRBV2 and TRBJ2-5, the complete variable domain is EPEVTQTPSHQVTQMGQEVILRCVPISNHLYFYWYRQILGQKVEFLVSFYNNEISEKSEIFDDQFSVERPDGSNFTLKIRSTKLEDSAMYFCASSVTGGARETQYFGPGTRLLVL.

The CDR3 reads CASSIGETTEAFF. The CDR3 DNA reads TGTGCCAGTAGTATAGGCGAGACGACTGAAGCTTTCTTT. The V gene is TRBV19, the J gene TRBJ1-1; D gene uncertain. In germline, CDR1 is LNHDA, CDR2 SQIVND (reference sequence). Trimming removed 1 base from V and 5 bases from J, with 8 bases in between. The CDR3 runs to 13 residues.

The chain uses TRBV7-2 and TRBJ2-5; D gene uncertain. This CDR3 is built from 13 residues. Trimming pared 4 bases from V and 3 bases from J, leaving 9 bases between. CDR1 SGHTA and CDR2 FQGNSA come from the germline V gene. CDR3: CASSSRRKETQYF. The CDR3, as DNA: TGTGCCAGCAGCTCGCGTCGGAAAGAGACCCAGTACTTC.